Below, 25 T cell receptor beta chains from the same sample are listed, as sequenced in a study of T cells after posttransplantation cyclophosphamide. TCRdb's copy holds only in-frame clones and misses some; the assay was immunoSEQ multiplex PCR. The sample has some 54,000 clones, approximately 94% seen once. The sequencing input was PBMCs. The receptors originated from a woman aged 25-40 years in good health and a related stem cell transplant donor.

The CDR3 reads CASSLEGDRSYEQYF. CDR3 nucleotides: TGTGCCAGCAGCTTAGAGGGGGATCGCTCCTACGAGCAGTACTTC. The chain uses TRBV7-8 and TRBJ2-7; D perhaps matches TRBD1 (6 bases). Germline CDR1 reads SGHVS; CDR2 reads FQNEAQ. V shed 1 base and J shed 0 bases, with 10 bases lying between them. This CDR3 has 15 amino acids.

The V gene is TRBV5-1, the J gene TRBJ2-5, with 11 bases identical to TRBD2. There are 15 residues in the CDR3. Trimming at V came to 4 bases and at J to 1 base, leaving 3 bases not matched to a gene. In germline, CDR1 is SGHRS, CDR2 YFSETQ. CDR3 sequence (DNA): TGCGCCAGCAGCCCGACTAGCGGGGCCCAAGAGACCCAGTACTTC. It is translated as CASSPTSGAQETQYF.

The rearrangement links TRBV28 to TRBJ1-4; TRBD1 matches at 7 bases. The CDR3 runs 15 residues. Germline loops: CDR1 MDHEN, CDR2 SYDVKM. The V gene end was trimmed by 1 base and the J gene end by 6 bases; junction bases not matched to a gene: 5. CDR3 nucleotide sequence: TGTGCCAGCAGTTTATCTTCAGGGGGTGATGAAAAACTGTTTTTT. Its translation is CASSLSSGGDEKLFF.

The V call is TRBV4-2, the J call TRBJ2-1, with 9 bases identical to TRBD2. V lost 1 base and J lost 8; bases outside the gene matches: 9. The germline V gene encodes CDR1 LGHNA and CDR2 YNFKEQ. The CDR3 runs 16 residues. This CDR3 is CASSQGGTSGFDEQFF. CDR3 bases: TGTGCCAGCAGCCAAGGAGGAACTAGCGGGTTCGATGAGCAGTTCTTC.

V usage is TRBV7-2 and J usage is TRBJ2-5; D unresolved. Germline lookup yields CDR1 SGHTA and CDR2 FQGNSA. The V end lost 5 bases, the J end lost 2 bases, and 18 bases lay between the germline ends. The CDR3 runs to 16 residues. The CDR3 DNA sequence: TGTGCCAGCAGCCCCCACGAATCGCTATTACAAGAGACCCAGTACTTC. It translates to CASSPHESLLQETQYF.

This chain connects TRBV10-3 to TRBJ1-2; D may be TRBD1 (6 bases). V was shortened by 7 bases and J by 3 bases, with 15 bases between the two germline ends. This CDR3 is 14 amino acids long. From germline, CDR1 is ENHRY and CDR2 SYGVKD. The CDR3 DNA follows: TGTGCCATCAAAACAGGGCCTACCCACTATGGCTACACCTTC. It is translated as CAIKTGPTHYGYTF.

The rearrangement links TRBV7-2 to TRBJ2-7, with TRBD1 matching 8 bases. There are 15 residues in the CDR3. With 5 bases clipped from V and 3 bases from J, the junction kept 9 bases outside the gene matches. The germline CDR1 and CDR2 sequences are SGHTA and FQGNSA. The CDR3 nucleotides are TGTGCCAGCAGCCCACAGGGGGGACAACACTACGAGCAGTACTTC. Its protein product is CASSPQGGQHYEQYF.

The count of this clone is one. The chain combines TRBV5-1 with TRBJ2-3, with 10 positions matching TRBD2. Germline-derived CDR1 and CDR2 are SGHRS and YFSETQ. J was trimmed by 5 bases and V by 5 bases; bases with no gene match: 5. The CDR3 totals 14 residues. CDR3 nucleotides: TGCGCCAGCAGAACTAGCGGGGACCTAGATACGCAGTATTTT. It specifies CASRTSGDLDTQYF.

The chain uses TRBV7-2 and TRBJ1-4; D call uncertain. In germline, CDR1 is SGHTA, CDR2 FQGNSA. Trimming cost V 5 bases and J 7 bases, with 5 bases left between them. The CDR3 is 11 residues long. Here the CDR3 reads CASSPREKLFF. CDR3 sequence (DNA): TGTGCCAGCAGCCCCCGTGAAAAACTGTTTTTT.

The chain uses TRBV27 and TRBJ2-7; weak D call: TRBD2 (6 bases). The germline CDR1 and CDR2 sequences are MNHEY and SMNVEV (reference sequence). V lost 3 bases, J lost 1 base, and 13 bases lay in between. The CDR3 is 15 amino acids. The CDR3 sequence: CASSLAVGGSYEQYF. In DNA, the CDR3 is TGTGCCAGCAGTTTGGCGGTCGGGGGATCCTACGAGCAGTACTTC.

The gene calls are TRBV30 and TRBJ1-5; TRBD1 matches 10 bases. The V gene end was trimmed by 5 bases and the J gene end by 5 bases; junction bases not matched to a gene: 3. The CDR3 loop spans 13 amino acids. The V gene's germline CDR1 is GTSNPN and CDR2 SVGIG (reference sequence). For the CDR3, the DNA is TGTGCCTGGGGGACAGGGGTGGATCAGCCCCAGCATTTT. It encodes CAWGTGVDQPQHF.

The J gene is TRBJ1-4, the V gene TRBV2, with D hard to call. The germline V gene encodes CDR1 SNHLY and CDR2 FYNNEI. With 3 bases removed from V and 7 bases from J, the gap between germline ends came to 12 bases. CDR3 length: 14 amino acids. In nucleotides, the CDR3 is TGTGCCAGCAGTGATCCACGGCGGGGTGAAAAACTGTTTTTT. Its protein product is CASSDPRRGEKLFF.

The rearrangement uses TRBV5-8 and TRBJ2-7; 12 bases fit TRBD2. After removal of 4 bases from V and 0 bases from J, the junction contained 2 bases not matched to a gene. In germline, CDR1 is SGHTS, CDR2 YDEGEE. This CDR3 has 15 residues. Here the CDR3 reads CASSPSGGGSYEQYF. CDR3 coding DNA: TGTGCCAGCAGCCCTAGCGGGGGGGGCTCCTACGAGCAGTACTTC.

V gene TRBV18 combines with J gene TRBJ2-2; TRBD1 matches 9 bases. With 1 base clipped from V and 4 bases from J, the junction kept 1 base outside the gene matches. The germline CDR1 and CDR2 sequences are KGHSH and LQKENI. The CDR3 loop spans 15 amino acids. The chain's CDR3 is CASSPLTGGTGELFF. Written as DNA, the CDR3 is TGTGCCAGCTCACCACTGACAGGGGGCACCGGGGAGCTGTTTTTT.

The chain links TRBV30 to TRBJ1-2, with D perhaps TRBD1 (6 bases). This CDR3 has 13 amino acids. The germline V gene has CDR1 GTSNPN and CDR2 SVGIG (reference sequence). V shed 2 bases and J shed 7 bases, with 14 bases lying between them. In nucleotides, the CDR3 is TGTGCCTGGAGTCCAGGGGAGCCCTTTGGCTACACCTTC. This sequence encodes CAWSPGEPFGYTF.

The V and J genes are TRBV5-8 and TRBJ1-2, with 9 positions matching TRBD1. V lost 0 bases, J lost 3 bases, and 6 bases stayed unmatched. The CDR3 sequence is 16 residues long. Germline CDR1 reads SGHTS; CDR2 reads YDEGEE. The CDR3 DNA is TGTGCCAGCAGCTTGGCCTTGACAGGGGGGGACTATGGCTACACCTTC. It specifies CASSLALTGGDYGYTF.

This rearrangement joins TRBV9 to TRBJ1-2; the D gene is possibly TRBD1 (5 bases). The CDR3 has 15 residues. V dropped 0 bases and J dropped 5 bases, with 14 bases sitting between them. CDR1 and CDR2 from the germline V gene are SGDLS and YYNGEE. This CDR3 reads CASSVAPGEQYGYTF. Here the CDR3 DNA reads TGTGCCAGCAGCGTAGCTCCGGGGGAGCAATATGGCTACACCTTC.

J is TRBJ1-1 and V is TRBV5-1; a weak D match, TRBD1 (5 bases). The V gene's germline CDR1 is SGHRS and CDR2 YFSETQ. The CDR3 length is 15 residues. V dropped 0 bases and J dropped 1 base, with 10 bases sitting between them. The CDR3 coding sequence is TGCGCCAGCAGCTTGGTAGTGACAGAGAACACTGAAGCTTTCTTT. Protein: CASSLVVTENTEAFF.

J is TRBJ2-3 and V is TRBV5-1, with TRBD2 matching 9 bases. Germline CDR1 reads SGHRS; CDR2 reads YFSETQ. The CDR3 runs to 16 residues. V lost 5 bases, J lost 2 bases, and 9 bases stayed unmatched. CDR3 sequence: CASSPGVAGDTDTQYF. The DNA for the CDR3 is TGCGCCAGCAGTCCCGGGGTAGCGGGGGACACAGATACGCAGTATTTT.

In the case of this clone: In the same sample, other DNA sequences code for this CDR3. CDR3 in amino acids: CASSSRTSKNTEAFF. The CDR3, as DNA: TGTGCCAGCAGTTCCCGGACTTCGAAGAACACTGAAGCTTTCTTT. V gene TRBV25-1 combines with J gene TRBJ1-1; no reliable D call. The CDR3 consists of 15 residues. Germline V gene data show CDR1 as MGHDK and CDR2 as SYGVNS. The V gene lost 5 bases and the J gene lost 1 base, with 14 bases spanning the gap.

The chain uses TRBV19 and TRBJ1-5, with TRBD1 matching over 11 bases. The CDR3 totals 16 residues. V gave up 6 bases and J gave up 3 bases; unmatched junction bases: 7. Germline V gene lookup returns CDR1 LNHDA and CDR2 SQIVND (reference sequence). In nucleotides, the CDR3 is TGTGCCAGTAGACTCGGGGACAGGGGGATCAATCAGCCCCAGCATTTT. Protein sequence: CASRLGDRGINQPQHF.

This clone showed up just once. The rearrangement links TRBV7-9 to TRBJ2-5; 9 bases map to TRBD1. Trimming took 5 bases from V and 5 from J; bases not matched to a gene: 6. The CDR3 consists of 14 residues. Germline CDR1 SEHNR, CDR2 FQNEAQ (reference sequence). The CDR3 DNA reads TGTGCCAGCAGCCACAACAGGGGGCAGGAGACCCAGTACTTC. Translated: CASSHNRGQETQYF.

V and J are TRBV11-1 and TRBJ2-5, with D maybe TRBD2 (7 bases). This CDR3 is 14 amino acids long. Between the trimmed V and J ends, which lost 5 bases and 11 bases, there was a span of 21 bases. Germline V gives CDR1 SGHAT, CDR2 FQDESV (reference sequence). The CDR3 DNA is TGTGCCAGCAGCCAACGGGCGGGGGCTTGGGAGCAGTACTTC. Its translation: CASSQRAGAWEQYF.

This rearrangement joins TRBV9 to TRBJ2-1; D perhaps matches TRBD2 (5 bases). The germline V gene has CDR1 SGDLS and CDR2 YYNGEE. CDR3 length: 15 residues. V was cut by 0 bases and J by 8 bases, with 15 bases left in between. CDR3 sequence (DNA): TGTGCCAGCAGCGTAGTACCGGGGAAGGGCGATGAGCAGTTCTTC. It codes for CASSVVPGKGDEQFF.

The chain joins TRBV19 to TRBJ1-5; 9 bases align to TRBD1. The germline V gene encodes CDR1 LNHDA and CDR2 SQIVND (reference sequence). V trimming: 10 bases; J trimming: 5 bases; junction bases outside the gene matches: 6. This CDR3 is built from 13 residues. The CDR3: CATGQGRDQPQHF. Written as DNA, the CDR3 is TGTGCCACCGGACAGGGGAGAGATCAGCCCCAGCATTTT.